This T cell receptor beta chain was documented in a study of cytomegalovirus exposure and HLA in healthy donors. General study points: Reported performance of the classifier showed diagnosis of cytomegalovirus status with high specificity and sensitivity. A missense DCLRE1C variant was associated with V- and J-gene trimming of TCR beta chains in a later analysis, and an independent cohort replicated the association. TCR association rates varied by HLA locus in a later analysis, with DRB1 highest and HLA-C lowest.

A single count supports this clone. Its antigen is not known. Primers: 60 Vbeta forward and 13 Jbeta reverse. Some clones are missing from TCRdb's copy, which holds only in-frame ones; the method was immunoSEQ multiplex PCR. The data contain fewer than 200,000 clones, about 77% of them singletons. This clonotype was sampled from a female donor in good health and CMV-seronegative. Sequencing was carried out using PBMCs.

The CDR3: CASTPGQISNQPQHF. The CDR3 DNA is TGTGCCAGCACCCCCGGACAGATCAGCAATCAGCCCCAGCATTTT. The chain is built from TRBV6-6 and TRBJ1-5; tentative D call: TRBD1 (6 bases). The CDR3 spans 15 residues. The ends were cut back, 7 bases at V and 1 base at J, with 14 bases in the middle. The germline V gene has CDR1 MNHNY and CDR2 SVGAGI (reference sequence).